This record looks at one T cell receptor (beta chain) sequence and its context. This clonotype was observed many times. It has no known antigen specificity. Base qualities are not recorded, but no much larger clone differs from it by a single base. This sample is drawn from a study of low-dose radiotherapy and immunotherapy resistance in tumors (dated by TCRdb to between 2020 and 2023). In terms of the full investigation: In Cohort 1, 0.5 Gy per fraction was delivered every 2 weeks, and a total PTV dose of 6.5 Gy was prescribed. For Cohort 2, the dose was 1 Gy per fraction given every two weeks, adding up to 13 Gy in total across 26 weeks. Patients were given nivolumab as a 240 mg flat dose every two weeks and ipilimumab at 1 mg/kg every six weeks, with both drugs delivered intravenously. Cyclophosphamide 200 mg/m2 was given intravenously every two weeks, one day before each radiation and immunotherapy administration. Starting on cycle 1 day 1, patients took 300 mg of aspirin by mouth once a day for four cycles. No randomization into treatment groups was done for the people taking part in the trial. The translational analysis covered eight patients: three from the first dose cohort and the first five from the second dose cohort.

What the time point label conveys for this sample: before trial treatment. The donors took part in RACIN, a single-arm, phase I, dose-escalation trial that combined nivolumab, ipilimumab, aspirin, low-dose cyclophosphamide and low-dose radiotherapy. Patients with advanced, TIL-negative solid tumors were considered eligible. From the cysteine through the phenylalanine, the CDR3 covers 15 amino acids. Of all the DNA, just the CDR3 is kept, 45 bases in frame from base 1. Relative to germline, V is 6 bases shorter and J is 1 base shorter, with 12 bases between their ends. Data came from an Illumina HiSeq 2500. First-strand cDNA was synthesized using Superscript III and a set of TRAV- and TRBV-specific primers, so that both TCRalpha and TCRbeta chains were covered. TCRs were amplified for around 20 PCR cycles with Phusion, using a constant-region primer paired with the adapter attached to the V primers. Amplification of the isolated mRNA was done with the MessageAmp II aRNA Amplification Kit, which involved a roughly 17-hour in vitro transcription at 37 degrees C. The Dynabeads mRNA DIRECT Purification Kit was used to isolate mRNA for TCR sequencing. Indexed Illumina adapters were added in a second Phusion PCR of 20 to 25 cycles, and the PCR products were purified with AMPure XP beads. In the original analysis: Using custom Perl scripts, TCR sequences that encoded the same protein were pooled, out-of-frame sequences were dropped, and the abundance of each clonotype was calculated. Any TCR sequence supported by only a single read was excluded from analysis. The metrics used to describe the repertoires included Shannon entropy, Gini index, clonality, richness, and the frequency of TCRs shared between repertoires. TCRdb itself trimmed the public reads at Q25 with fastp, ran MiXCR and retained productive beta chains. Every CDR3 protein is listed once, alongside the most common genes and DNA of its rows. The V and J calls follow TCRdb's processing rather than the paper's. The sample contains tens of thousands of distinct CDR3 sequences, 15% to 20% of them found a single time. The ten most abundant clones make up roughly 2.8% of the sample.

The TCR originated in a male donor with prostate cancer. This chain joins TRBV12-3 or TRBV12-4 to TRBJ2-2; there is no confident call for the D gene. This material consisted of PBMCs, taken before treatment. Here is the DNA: TGTGCCAGCAGCCCCGACCAGCGGAACACCGGGGAGCTGTTTTTT. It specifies CASSPDQRNTGELFF.